The next 28 T cell receptor beta chains were all read from a single sample in a study of shared clonotypes between healthy human individuals. CD45RO-negative CD8 cells positively selected for CCR7 made up the naive population, which excluded terminally differentiated effector memory CD45RA+ cells. Sequencing used immunoSEQ multiplex PCR; TCRdb keeps in-frame clones, though not all of them. In the table there are hundreds of thousands of clones, roughly 95% of which are singletons. Sequencing used naive CD8+ T cells sorted from blood. The receptors derive from a woman aged 30 to 39 in good health.

The genes are TRBV28 and TRBJ1-5, with D possibly being TRBD1 (6 bases). V was pared by 6 bases and J by 4 bases, with 10 bases between. This CDR3 has 13 residues. Germline CDR1 and CDR2: MDHEN and SYDVKM. In DNA form, the CDR3 reads TGTGCCAGCAGCCGGACAGTAAATCAGCCCCAGCATTTT. Its protein product is CASSRTVNQPQHF.

The chain carries TRBV21-1 and TRBJ1-1. TRBV21-1 is a documented pseudogene. This CDR3 region has 10 residues. In DNA form, the CDR3 reads TGTGCCAGCCAAGCAAAGCGGGCTTTCTTT. Translation gives CASQAKRAFF.

This clone was detected once. This chain uses TRBV28 with TRBJ2-7; D is uncertain. V lost 5 bases and J 0 bases, leaving 17 bases between the germline ends. CDR3 length equals 16 residues. Per germline, CDR1 MDHEN and CDR2 SYDVKM. CDR3 nucleotide sequence: TGTGCCAGCAGTCACCACCTCCGACGGATCTCCTACGAGCAGTACTTC. Its translation: CASSHHLRRISYEQYF.

The J gene is TRBJ1-2, the V gene TRBV28; 7 nucleotides match TRBD1. From germline, CDR1 is MDHEN and CDR2 SYDVKM. The CDR3 runs 15 residues. The V gene end was trimmed by 5 bases and the J gene end by 5 bases; junction bases not matched to a gene: 11. CDR3 residues: CASSPSSDRSYGYTF. The CDR3 DNA reads as TGTGCCAGCAGTCCTTCATCGGACAGGTCTTATGGCTACACCTTC.

V is TRBV2 and J is TRBJ1-4; D remains unclear. There are 15 residues in the CDR3. V gave up 5 bases and J gave up 4 bases, with 14 bases separating them. The V gene's germline CDR1 is SNHLY and CDR2 FYNNEI. The CDR3 sequence: CASSPSSGGNEKLFF. The CDR3, as DNA: TGTGCCAGCAGTCCATCTTCGGGCGGTAATGAAAAACTGTTTTTT.

This clone was observed once. The chain couples TRBV5-1 to TRBJ2-7; 9 nucleotides agree with TRBD2. The CDR3 length is 15 residues. Germline CDR1 SGHRS, CDR2 YFSETQ. V lost 4 bases and J lost 3; bases outside the gene matches: 8. The CDR3 sequence is CASSPLGTSCYEQYF. The DNA of the CDR3 is TGCGCCAGCAGCCCCCTCGGGACTAGCTGCTACGAGCAGTACTTC.

J is TRBJ2-7 and V is TRBV7-9, with D unresolved. V lost 1 base and J 4 bases, leaving 5 bases between the germline ends. The CDR3 covers 12 residues. In germline, CDR1 is SEHNR, CDR2 FQNEAQ (reference sequence). The CDR3 reads CASSLEWYEQYF. The CDR3 DNA follows: TGTGCCAGCAGCTTAGAGTGGTACGAGCAGTACTTC.

This rearrangement joins TRBV4-1 to TRBJ2-7; TRBD2 matches 8 bases. V gave up 3 bases and J gave up 4 bases; unmatched junction bases: 11. Germline values: CDR1 MGHRA, CDR2 YSYEKL. This CDR3 contains 16 residues. The CDR3 DNA reads as TGCGCCAGCAGCCACGGGGCGAGCGGGAGAACTTACGAGCAGTACTTC. Translated: CASSHGASGRTYEQYF.

J is TRBJ2-3 and V is TRBV10-2; D gene uncertain. The germline V and J ends were trimmed by 6 bases and 4 bases, with 5 bases remaining between them. Per germline, CDR1 WSHSY and CDR2 SAAADI. The CDR3 covers 11 residues. Here the CDR3 DNA reads TGCGCCAGCAGGGTAGCAGATACGCAGTATTTT. Its protein product is CASRVADTQYF.

The genes are TRBV11-2 and TRBJ2-7; D is perhaps TRBD1 or TRBD2 (5 bases each). Trimming took off 1 base at V and 2 bases at J, with 9 bases between the two ends. The CDR3 consists of 14 residues. The V gene's germline CDR1 is SGHAT and CDR2 FQNNGV. The CDR3 bases are TGTGCCAGCAGCTTAGGGGACCTCACCTACGAGCAGTACTTC. Amino acid sequence: CASSLGDLTYEQYF.

The rearrangement joins TRBV27 to TRBJ2-1, with 8 bases aligning to TRBD1. This CDR3 contains 15 residues. The ends lost 4 bases at V and 3 bases at J; junction bases unmatched: 5. CDR1 is MNHEY and CDR2 is SMNVEV in the germline V gene (reference sequence). CDR3 in amino acids: CASSSRTGNYNEQFF. The CDR3 nucleotides are TGTGCCAGCAGTTCTAGGACAGGGAACTACAATGAGCAGTTCTTC.

The chain couples TRBV9 to TRBJ2-2, with 12 bases identical to TRBD2. The J segment lost 1 base and the V segment lost 3 bases, leaving 7 bases of the junction unmatched. Germline V gene sequence: CDR1 SGDLS, CDR2 YYNGEE. The CDR3 totals 18 residues. This CDR3 reads CASSATWGLAGNTGELFF. The CDR3, as DNA: TGTGCCAGCAGCGCTACATGGGGACTAGCGGGGAACACCGGGGAGCTGTTTTTT. The full variable domain, with the rest looked up from reference TRBV9 and TRBJ2-2, is DSGVTQTPKHLITATGQRVTLRCSPRSGDLSVYWYQQSLDQGLQFLIQYYNGEERAKGNILERFSAQQFPDLHSELNLSSLELGDSALYFCASSATWGLAGNTGELFFGEGSRLTVL.

This chain joins TRBV4-1 and TRBJ1-1; D remains ambiguous. V was trimmed by 1 base and J by 0 bases, leaving 15 bases between them. CDR1 and CDR2 from the germline V gene are MGHRA and YSYEKL. This CDR3 has 17 residues. The CDR3 here is CASSQAPFVRMNTEAFF. The CDR3 region has the DNA TGCGCCAGCAGCCAAGCCCCTTTCGTGCGCATGAACACTGAAGCTTTCTTT.

The chain uses TRBV7-9 and TRBJ2-1; D unclear. The CDR3 runs 12 residues. Germline V CDR1 and CDR2: SEHNR, FQNEAQ (reference sequence). The germline V and J ends were trimmed by 5 bases and 5 bases, with 7 bases remaining between them. The CDR3 DNA is TGTGCCAGCAGCAACCAGAACAATGAGCAGTTCTTC. This sequence encodes CASSNQNNEQFF.

The chain employs TRBV29-1 and TRBJ2-7, with D perhaps matching TRBD2 (6 bases). The V and J ends lost 3 bases and 0 bases respectively, with 15 bases between them. The CDR3 sequence is 15 residues long. CDR1 is SQVTM and CDR2 is ANQGSEA in the germline V gene. The DNA for the CDR3 is TGCAGCGTTGAGTCCCTTAGCGGAAGCTCCTACGAGCAGTACTTC. Residues: CSVESLSGSSYEQYF.

The chain couples TRBV13 to TRBJ2-2; 11 bases are shared with TRBD2. V shed 2 bases, J shed 4 bases, and the junction held 0 bases outside the gene matches. The CDR3 consists of 15 residues. The germline V gene encodes CDR1 PRHDT and CDR2 FYEKMQ (reference sequence). The CDR3 loop is CASSLLAGGTGELFF. As DNA, the CDR3 is TGTGCCAGCAGCTTACTAGCGGGAGGCACCGGGGAGCTGTTTTTT.

This chain connects TRBV5-6 to TRBJ2-1; 11 nucleotides align to TRBD2. J lost 4 bases, V lost 1 base, and 7 bases had no gene match. The CDR3 contains 17 residues. The germline V gene encodes CDR1 SGHDT and CDR2 YYEEEE. This CDR3 reads CASSLMVAGGLYNEQFF. CDR3 DNA sequence: TGTGCCAGCAGCTTGATGGTAGCGGGAGGGTTGTACAATGAGCAGTTCTTC.

The chain recombines TRBV29-1 with TRBJ2-7; TRBD1 agrees at 7 bases. The V gene end was trimmed by 6 bases and the J gene end by 2 bases; junction bases not matched to a gene: 7. Looked up from germline, CDR1 is SQVTM and CDR2 is ANQGSEA. The CDR3 consists of 13 residues. In DNA form, the CDR3 reads TGCAGCGTAATGACAGGGCTAGCCTACGAGCAGTACTTC. Translation gives CSVMTGLAYEQYF.

This chain joins TRBV9 and TRBJ2-1, with TRBD2 identical over 9 bases. The V and J ends lost 0 bases and 8 bases, in that order; junction bases with no gene match: 6. The CDR3 spans 15 residues. Germline loops: CDR1 SGDLS, CDR2 YYNGEE. CDR3 nucleotide sequence: TGTGCCAGCAGCGTAGGCGGTAGCGGGAGCGATGAGCAGTTCTTC. It is translated as CASSVGGSGSDEQFF.

The rearrangement uses TRBV4-2 and TRBJ2-7; 7 nucleotides line up with TRBD2. Unmatched junction bases numbered 9, after V lost 5 bases and J lost 2 bases. The CDR3 contains 15 residues. Germline V gene data show CDR1 as LGHNA and CDR2 as YNFKEQ. The CDR3 is CASSLAGLAAYEQYF. The CDR3 region has the DNA TGTGCCAGCAGCTTGGCAGGCCTAGCGGCCTACGAGCAGTACTTC.

The V gene is TRBV29-1, the J gene TRBJ2-1; 12 positions agree with TRBD2. J lost 6 bases, V lost 0 bases, and 6 bases had no gene match. Germline V gene sequence: CDR1 SQVTM, CDR2 ANQGSEA. The CDR3 loop spans 16 amino acids. The CDR3 DNA reads as TGCAGCGTTGAAGAGCCAACTAGCGGGAGGATCAATGAGCAGTTCTTC. Translation gives CSVEEPTSGRINEQFF.

The chain carries TRBV27 and TRBJ1-5; 8 nucleotides agree with TRBD1. The CDR3 runs 16 residues. Germline V lookup: CDR1 MNHEY, CDR2 SMNVEV (reference sequence). Trimming at V came to 0 bases and at J to 4 bases, leaving 5 bases not matched to a gene. The CDR3 DNA reads as TGTGCCAGCAGTTTATCGACAGGGGAAAAGAATCAGCCCCAGCATTTT. This encodes CASSLSTGEKNQPQHF.

The J gene is TRBJ1-2, the V gene TRBV11-2; D call uncertain. Germline values: CDR1 SGHAT, CDR2 FQNNGV. The V end lost 0 bases, the J end lost 3 bases, and 14 bases lay between the germline ends. The CDR3 runs to 16 residues. CDR3 region: CASSLESLGLHYGYTF. The CDR3 DNA sequence: TGTGCCAGCAGCTTAGAATCGCTGGGCCTTCACTATGGCTACACCTTC.

In regard to this clone: The junction departs from germline at one end; a sequencing error may be responsible. V usage is TRBV7-7 and J usage is TRBJ2-2; D is possibly TRBD2 (5 bases). Looked up from germline, CDR1 is SSHAT and CDR2 is FNYEAQ (reference sequence). CDR3 length: 13 amino acids. CDR3: CATSRDYTGELFF. In DNA, the CDR3 is TGTGCCACCAGCCGGGATTACACCGGGGAGCTGTTTTTT.

The chain couples TRBV6-6 to TRBJ1-2, with D possibly matching TRBD1 (6 bases). The CDR3 extends over 15 amino acids. Germline loops: CDR1 MNHNY, CDR2 SVGAGI (reference sequence). V lost 6 bases and J lost 4, with 18 bases in between. CDR3 nucleotides: TGTGCCAGCAGCTATACAGGGAGTCCCCCCTATGGCTACACCTTC. Its protein product is CASSYTGSPPYGYTF.

The chain recombines TRBV13 with TRBJ1-2; no clear D gene. The CDR3 is 14 residues long. The V gene's germline CDR1 is PRHDT and CDR2 FYEKMQ (reference sequence). V was cut by 0 bases and J by 4 bases, with 9 bases left in between. This CDR3 reads CASSLGRTLYGYTF. CDR3 in DNA: TGTGCCAGCAGCTTAGGCCGGACCCTCTATGGCTACACCTTC. Full variable domain (remainder filled in from reference TRBV13 and TRBJ1-2): AAGVIQSPRHLIKEKRETATLKCYPIPRHDTVYWYQQGPGQDPQFLISFYEKMQSDKGSIPDRFSAQQFSDYHSELNMSSLELGDSALYFCASSLGRTLYGYTFGSGTRLTVV.

The J gene is TRBJ1-1, the V gene TRBV6-5; maybe TRBD1 (5 bases). The CDR3 extends over 14 amino acids. Germline V gene sequence: CDR1 MNHEY, CDR2 SVGAGI. V lost 8 bases, J lost 4 bases, and 17 bases lay in between. The CDR3 bases are TGTGCCAGCGGTTCCCTCTATGGGGGCACTGAAGCTTTCTTT. Residues: CASGSLYGGTEAFF.

CDR3 nucleotides: TGTGCCAGCAGCTCTCCTTTAGCGGGAAGCTACGAGCAGTACTTC. Translated: CASSSPLAGSYEQYF. V and J are TRBV5-6 and TRBJ2-7; 8 bases map to TRBD2. The CDR3 totals 15 residues. J lost 3 bases, V lost 3 bases, and 8 bases had no gene match. Germline V gene data show CDR1 as SGHDT and CDR2 as YYEEEE.